Each of the 21 T cell receptor beta chains below was sequenced from the same sample in a study of identical twins. MiXCR, applied by TCRdb to the 5' RACE reads, yields one record per CDR3 protein. The sample lists around 1.7 million distinct CDR3 sequences, about 32% occurring once. The material sequenced was cord blood. All receptors derive from a newborn girl in good health.

The rearrangement uses TRBV6-5 and TRBJ1-1, with D unclear. From germline, CDR1 is MNHEY and CDR2 SVGAGI. The ends were cut back, 6 bases at V and 2 bases at J, with 7 bases in the middle. The CDR3 loop spans 12 amino acids. CDR3 nucleotide sequence: TGTGCCAGCAGGCACATTAACACTGAAGCTTTCTTT. Translated: CASRHINTEAFF.

The chain recombines TRBV20-1 with TRBJ2-7; 9 bases agree with TRBD1. Germline V gives CDR1 DFQATT, CDR2 SNEGSKA (reference sequence). The CDR3 length is 15 residues. The V gene end was trimmed by 6 bases and the J gene end by 2 bases; junction bases not matched to a gene: 11. In DNA, the CDR3 is TGCAGTGCATTCCATCTCGGGACAGGGCCCTACGAGCAGTACTTC. Amino acid sequence: CSAFHLGTGPYEQYF.

The rearrangement joins TRBV28 to TRBJ2-1; 7 positions match TRBD2. The CDR3 spans 16 residues. J was trimmed by 0 bases and V by 4 bases; bases with no gene match: 6. Germline V gene data show CDR1 as MDHEN and CDR2 as SYDVKM. CDR3 in DNA: TGTGCCAGCAGTTCCCGGGTAGCGGGCTCCTACAATGAGCAGTTCTTC. It yields the protein CASSSRVAGSYNEQFF.

This clonotype came up a few times. The CDR3 nucleotides are TGTGCCAGTAGTCCAATCGGACTAGCGGAATACAATGAGCAGTTCTTC. Translated: CASSPIGLAEYNEQFF. The chain links TRBV19 to TRBJ2-1, with TRBD2 matching over 10 bases. The CDR3 consists of 16 residues. Trimming cost V 5 bases and J 4 bases; bases outside gene matches: 8. Looked up from germline, CDR1 is LNHDA and CDR2 is SQIVND (reference sequence).

The chain carries TRBV4-1 and TRBJ2-5, with TRBD2 identical over 14 bases. J lost 3 bases, V lost 1 base, and 7 bases had no gene match. Germline V gene sequence: CDR1 MGHRA, CDR2 YSYEKL. The CDR3 contains 18 residues. CDR3 in DNA: TGCGCCAGCAGCCAAGTTCCGGGACTAGCGGGGGTAAAAGAGACCCAGTACTTC. It encodes CASSQVPGLAGVKETQYF.

This clonotype was observed a handful of times. The rearrangement links TRBV9 to TRBJ2-4; 8 nucleotides align to TRBD2. TRBJ2-7 matches the DNA end more closely, so the J call is doubtful. Germline V lookup: CDR1 SGDLS, CDR2 YYNGEE. The CDR3 has 14 residues. This CDR3 reads CASSLGGGGGEQYF. Here the CDR3 DNA reads TGTGCCAGCAGCCTCGGGGGGGGAGGAGGCGAGCAGTACTTC.

This clonotype was recorded a few times. The CDR3 reads CASSRQLFNEQFF. The CDR3 DNA reads TGTGCCAGCAGCCGCCAGCTTTTTAATGAGCAGTTCTTC. The chain employs TRBV4-2 and TRBJ2-1, with D hard to call. The CDR3 is 13 residues long. With 4 bases removed from V and 7 bases from J, the gap between germline ends came to 11 bases. Germline V gives CDR1 LGHNA, CDR2 YNFKEQ.

This clonotype was counted between two and nine times. The V and J genes are TRBV9 and TRBJ1-2; D is undetermined. The ends were cut back, 0 bases at V and 4 bases at J, with 10 bases in the middle. The length of the CDR3 is 14 residues. CDR1 is SGDLS and CDR2 is YYNGEE in the germline V gene. CDR3 loop: CASSVAPGVYGYTF. CDR3 in DNA: TGTGCCAGCAGCGTAGCTCCCGGGGTCTATGGCTACACCTTC.

This clonotype has more than one count but fewer than ten. This chain uses TRBV12-3 or TRBV12-4 with TRBJ1-5; D uncertain. This CDR3 has 15 residues. Trimming left V 0 bases short and J 2 bases short, with 8 bases between. Written as DNA, the CDR3 is TGTGCCAGCAGTTTAGCGCCACGGGGCAATCAGCCCCAGCATTTT. This sequence encodes CASSLAPRGNQPQHF.

The chain employs TRBV7-2 and TRBJ2-2, with TRBD2 matching over 7 bases. CDR1 and CDR2 (germline): SGHTA, FQGNSA. V was clipped by 0 bases and J by 3 bases; unmatched bases: 1. This CDR3 comprises 15 residues. This CDR3 reads CASSLALAYTGELFF. CDR3 nucleotides: TGTGCCAGCAGCTTAGCACTAGCGTACACCGGGGAGCTGTTTTTT.

This clonotype was seen a few times. This chain joins TRBV29-1 and TRBJ2-1, with D unclear. The CDR3 loop spans 10 amino acids. Per the germline V gene, CDR1 is SQVTM and CDR2 is ANQGSEA. The V gene lost 7 bases and the J gene lost 5 bases, with 6 bases spanning the gap. CDR3 sequence reads: CSGSNNEQFF. As DNA, the CDR3 is TGCAGCGGATCCAACAATGAGCAGTTCTTC.

This clonotype was seen a handful of times. The J gene is TRBJ2-7, the V gene TRBV20-1; 7 bases fit TRBD2. CDR3 length equals 13 residues. CDR1 and CDR2 from the germline V gene are DFQATT and SNEGSKA (reference sequence). CDR3 sequence (DNA): TGCAGCCTGACGGGGGGAGTCACCTACGAGCAGTACTTC. Protein sequence: CSLTGGVTYEQYF.

V gene TRBV20-1 combines with J gene TRBJ1-1; the D gene is possibly TRBD1 (5 bases). Germline CDR1 reads DFQATT; CDR2 reads SNEGSKA (reference sequence). V lost 5 bases and J 0 bases, leaving 13 bases between the germline ends. The CDR3 spans 14 residues. In DNA, the CDR3 is TGCAGTGCTGACGGTGGCAGGGTGAACACTGAAGCTTTCTTT. It yields the protein CSADGGRVNTEAFF.

This clonotype turned up a few times. The chain couples TRBV19 to TRBJ2-1; D may be TRBD1 (6 bases). Germline values: CDR1 LNHDA, CDR2 SQIVND (reference sequence). This CDR3 is built from 15 residues. V lost 4 bases, J lost 5 bases, and 15 bases lay in between. The CDR3 region is CASSTGAGWNNEQFF. CDR3 in DNA: TGTGCCAGTAGTACAGGGGCAGGGTGGAACAATGAGCAGTTCTTC.

This clonotype has a count of ten or more. This chain joins TRBV10-3 and TRBJ2-1; 11 bases are shared with TRBD2. The CDR3 contains 13 residues. From germline, CDR1 is ENHRY and CDR2 SYGVKD. The ends lost 10 bases at V and 7 bases at J; junction bases unmatched: 6. In DNA form, the CDR3 reads TGTGCCACCGTAGCGGGAGGGCCGAATGAGCAGTTCTTC. This gives the protein CATVAGGPNEQFF.

The sample holds a few counts of this clonotype. V usage is TRBV2 and J usage is TRBJ2-1, with D perhaps TRBD2 (7 bases). This CDR3 region has 16 residues. CDR1 and CDR2 (germline): SNHLY, FYNNEI. V dropped 4 bases and J dropped 9 bases, with 22 bases sitting between them. The CDR3 nucleotides read TGTGCCAGCAGTGGGGGCACTTGGGGGGGCTTAATTGAGCAGTTCTTC. It yields the protein CASSGGTWGGLIEQFF.

The J gene is TRBJ1-4, the V gene TRBV27, with no clear D. Trimming took 2 bases from V and 2 from J, leaving 6 bases between them. Germline-derived CDR1 and CDR2 are MNHEY and SMNVEV (reference sequence). This CDR3 is 14 amino acids long. This CDR3 is CASSLRQTNEKLFF. The CDR3 DNA is TGTGCCAGCAGTTTACGGCAGACTAATGAAAAACTGTTTTTT.

J is TRBJ1-5 and V is TRBV9; maybe TRBD1 (6 bases). From germline, CDR1 is SGDLS and CDR2 YYNGEE. Trimming removed 0 bases at V and 0 bases at J, with 22 bases between. This CDR3 contains 20 residues. The CDR3 DNA follows: TGTGCCAGCAGCGTAGCTCTCGACAGGATGCGGGGATATAGCAATCAGCCCCAGCATTTT. Protein product: CASSVALDRMRGYSNQPQHF.

This clonotype occurred a few times. The chain couples TRBV2 to TRBJ2-1; tentative D call: TRBD2 (6 bases). The CDR3 covers 15 residues. Trimming removed 3 bases from V and 5 bases from J, with 14 bases in between. Germline V gene lookup returns CDR1 SNHLY and CDR2 FYNNEI. The CDR3 here is CASSDFGGDDNEQFF. DNA for the CDR3: TGTGCCAGCAGTGATTTCGGCGGGGATGACAATGAGCAGTTCTTC. Full variable domain (outside the CDR3, taken from reference TRBV2 and TRBJ2-1): EPEVTQTPSHQVTQMGQEVILRCVPISNHLYFYWYRQILGQKVEFLVSFYNNEISEKSEIFDDQFSVERPDGSNFTLKIRSTKLEDSAMYFCASSDFGGDDNEQFFGPGTRLTVL.

This clonotype appeared a few times. The CDR3 protein is CASSQGLAGATGELFF. The CDR3 DNA follows: TGTGCCAGCAGCCAAGGGCTAGCGGGAGCCACCGGGGAGCTGTTTTTT. This chain links TRBV4-2 with TRBJ2-2, with TRBD2 matching over 10 bases. V was clipped by 1 base and J by 4 bases; unmatched bases: 3. CDR1 is LGHNA, CDR2 YNFKEQ, per germline. The CDR3 totals 16 residues.

V and J are TRBV28 and TRBJ1-5; the D gene is possibly TRBD1 (6 bases). CDR1 MDHEN and CDR2 SYDVKM come from the germline V gene. The CDR3 loop spans 18 amino acids. The V and J ends lost 6 bases and 4 bases respectively, with 25 bases between them. The CDR3: CASRRIPATGPPNQPQHF. DNA of the CDR3: TGTGCCAGCAGGAGGATACCAGCGACAGGCCCCCCGAATCAGCCCCAGCATTTT.